Here is one T cell receptor beta chain with its context. TCRdb reprocessed the 5' RACE reads and keeps a single row for each CDR3 protein, giving no DNA. The sample has more than 90,000 distinct CDR3 sequences. This entry belongs to a study of T cells expressing NK-cell markers. CDR3 size: 17 residues. In germline, CDR1 is MGHRA, CDR2 YSYEKL. The sequence was obtained from a woman aged 18 to 75 in good health. V and J are TRBV4-1 and TRBJ2-3; with no DNA, the TCRdb D assignment of TRBD1 cannot be verified. The sequenced sample was blood T cells: a sorted CD56 or NKG2C T cell subset, CD4+ or CD8+ T cells, or bulk PBMC T cells (not recorded which). The CDR3 loop is CASSQNGQGVGTDTQYF.